The following is a TCR beta chain sequence with its context. Its antigen is as yet unknown. Expressed TCRB transcripts were sequenced, since all the RNA that had been isolated was reverse transcribed. Here immunoSEQ multiplex PCR was the method, and the copy in TCRdb shows in-frame clones only, minus some. The sample lists some 150,000 clones, 8% to 13% occurring once. The trim removed 6 bases at V and 4 bases at J, leaving 7 bases unmatched. This CDR3 comprises 15 residues. The germline V gene has CDR1 MNHEY and CDR2 SVGAGI. These data belong to a study of beta chain features in type 1 diabetes. Across the study: Sorted cell examination encompassed 100 million to 110 million cells across all samples. Findings of the study overall: Patients showed naive, central memory and Treg TCRB repertoires that appeared more similar than those of healthy donors. Patients with type 1 diabetes showed fewer VDJ junction insertions and more deletions.

The TCR originated in a man between 18 and 35 years old in good health. V and J are TRBV6-5 and TRBJ2-3; 10 bases align to TRBD2. The sample was naive CD4+ T cells from blood. CDR3 coding DNA: TGTGCCAGCAGCTCATCCGGGACTAGCGCAGATACGCAGTATTTT. Translated: CASSSSGTSADTQYF.